This is a list of T cell receptor beta chains from one sample in a study of blood T cell repertoires in COVID-19. Sequencing used immunoSEQ multiplex PCR; TCRdb keeps in-frame clones, though not all of them. This sample has 65,000 or so clones, with 81% found just once. Sequencing was done on a sample of peripheral blood. The origin of the receptors is a woman between 70 and 85 years old with acute or convalescent COVID-19. Each CDR3 is given with its conserved first and last residue. The D gene is left open where the match is weak. Expanded clones are given a class, and other clones once, few, many or no size at all.

NA,TRBV18,14,NA,TRBJ2-7,CASSPQGESYEQYF,TGTGCCAGCTCACCACAGGGGGAGTCCTACGAGCAGTACTTC
NA,TRBV19,18,NA,TRBJ1-1,CASSIAPGTPRTSTEAFF,TGTGCCAGTAGTATAGCACCCGGGACTCCGAGGACCTCGACTGAAGCTTTCTTT
TRBD1,TRBV4-1,13,NA,TRBJ1-5,CASSGDRGQPQHF,TGCGCCAGCAGCGGAGACAGGGGACAGCCCCAGCATTTT
TRBD1,TRBV5-1,17,NA,TRBJ2-7,CASSLGQGVGPSYEQYF,TGCGCCAGCAGCTTGGGCCAGGGGGTAGGACCCTCCTACGAGCAGTACTTC
NA,TRBV20-1,14,NA,TRBJ2-1,CSAGGLGAVFEQFF,TGCAGTGCTGGTGGACTTGGGGCTGTATTTGAGCAGTTCTTC
NA,TRBV27,15,NA,TRBJ1-3,CASSLSEDSGNTIYF,TGTGCCAGCAGTTTATCGGAGGACTCTGGAAACACCATATATTTT
TRBD1,TRBV5-8,15,NA,TRBJ1-1,CASSWGTGGSTEAFF,TGTGCCAGCAGCTGGGGGACAGGGGGGTCCACTGAAGCTTTCTTT
TRBD1,TRBV5-1,14,NA,TRBJ1-3,CASSLTGDGNTIYF,TGCGCCAGCAGCTTGACAGGGGATGGAAACACCATATATTTT
TRBD1,TRBV5-1,17,NA,TRBJ1-2,CASSEAGTGAPNYGYTF,TGCGCCAGCAGCGAAGCCGGGACAGGGGCTCCTAACTATGGCTACACCTTC
TRBD2,TRBV27,18,NA,TRBJ2-1,CASSPRTSGRAIPSEQFF,TGTGCCAGCAGTCCCCGGACTAGCGGGAGGGCCATCCCGAGTGAGCAGTTCTTC
NA,TRBV7-2,13,NA,TRBJ1-4,CASGRGRNEKLFF,TGTGCCAGCGGCAGGGGCCGAAATGAAAAACTGTTTTTT
NA,TRBV19,14,NA,TRBJ1-1,CASSLAGGNTEAFF,TGTGCCAGTAGCCTCGCCGGGGGAAACACTGAAGCTTTCTTT
NA,TRBV18,14,NA,TRBJ1-4,CASSPPVENEKLFF,TGTGCCAGCTCACCACCAGTAGAGAATGAAAAACTGTTTTTT
NA,TRBV4-2,13,NA,TRBJ2-5,CASSPPFYETQYF,TGTGCCAGCAGCCCCCCTTTTTATGAGACCCAGTACTTC
TRBD2,TRBV4-3,15,NA,TRBJ2-3,CASSQLAGRGNTQYF,TGCGCCAGCAGTCAGCTAGCGGGGAGGGGTAATACGCAGTATTTT
TRBD1,TRBV6-5,15,NA,TRBJ1-1,CASSFRQGGDTEAFF,TGTGCCAGCAGTTTCCGACAGGGAGGAGACACTGAAGCTTTCTTT
TRBD1,TRBV13,14,NA,TRBJ1-3,CASSFGQGGNTIYF,TGTGCCAGCAGCTTCGGACAGGGTGGAAACACCATATATTTT
TRBD1,TRBV5-1,14,NA,TRBJ1-1,CASSLAGQGTEAFF,TGCGCCAGCAGCTTGGCGGGACAGGGCACTGAAGCTTTCTTT
TRBD1,TRBV11-2,15,NA,TRBJ2-7,CASSLAGQGPYEQYF,TGTGCCAGCAGCTTAGCCGGACAGGGGCCCTACGAGCAGTACTTC
NA,TRBV19,15,NA,TRBJ1-6,CASSVNRESGSPLHF,TGTGCCAGTAGTGTTAACAGGGAGTCGGGTTCACCCCTCCACTTT
NA,TRBV5-1,17,once,TRBJ2-6,CASSLMAAESGANVLTF,TGCGCCAGCAGCTTAATGGCCGCAGAAAGTGGGGCCAACGTCCTGACTTTC
NA,TRBV6-1,16,NA,TRBJ1-1,CASSEGLGPTDTEAFF,TGTGCCAGCAGTGAAGGTCTGGGCCCCACCGACACTGAAGCTTTCTTT
NA,TRBV2,13,NA,TRBJ2-3,CASSGTHTDTQYF,TGTGCCAGCAGTGGGACTCACACAGATACGCAGTATTTT
TRBD2,TRBV27,15,NA,TRBJ2-7,CASSFYSGRSYEQYF,TGTGCCAGCAGTTTCTATAGCGGGAGGAGTTACGAGCAGTACTTC
TRBD2,TRBV11-2,13,few,TRBJ2-7,CASTPRGVYEQYF,TGTGCCAGCACCCCACGGGGGGTCTACGAGCAGTACTTC
NA,TRBV5-6,14,NA,TRBJ2-5,CASSFLTTQETQYF,TGTGCCAGCAGCTTTCTTACTACCCAAGAGACCCAGTACTTC
NA,TRBV3-1/TRBV3-2,12,few,TRBJ1-6,CASSRGDSPLHF,TGTGCCAGCAGCCGCGGGGATTCACCCCTCCACTTT
TRBD2,TRBV7-9,16,NA,TRBJ2-3,CASSRGVTGATDTQYF,TGTGCCAGCAGCCGGGGGGTGACCGGGGCGACAGATACGCAGTATTTT
NA,TRBV27,14,NA,TRBJ1-2,CASRGREGNYGYTF,TGTGCCAGCCGGGGGAGGGAAGGTAACTATGGCTACACCTTC
TRBD2,TRBV10-3,15,once,TRBJ2-2,CANAPGGSGTGELFF,TGTGCCAACGCCCCCGGCGGGAGCGGGACCGGGGAGCTGTTTTTT
TRBD1,TRBV28,12,NA,TRBJ1-1,CASRQGGTEAFF,TGTGCCAGCAGACAGGGGGGGACTGAAGCTTTCTTT
NA,TRBV19,11,NA,TRBJ1-1,CASRIPGEAFF,TGTGCCAGTAGGATCCCAGGTGAAGCTTTCTTT
NA,TRBV7-9,13,NA,TRBJ2-7,CASSLPPSYEQYF,TGTGCCAGCAGCTTACCCCCATCCTACGAGCAGTACTTC
TRBD1,TRBV10-3,12,few,TRBJ1-2,CAAGTGNYGYTF,TGTGCCGCCGGGACAGGGAACTATGGCTACACCTTC
NA,TRBV21-1,10,NA,TRBJ2-5,CASSREEQYF,TGTGCCAGCAGCAGGGAGGAACAGTACTTC
TRBD1,TRBV27,15,NA,TRBJ1-2,CASSPGQGAVNGYTF,TGTGCCAGCAGTCCAGGACAGGGGGCGGTTAATGGCTACACCTTC
NA,TRBV6-6,13,NA,TRBJ1-2,CASSPSADYGYTF,TGTGCCAGCAGCCCCTCGGCGGACTATGGCTACACCTTC
TRBD1,TRBV28,14,NA,TRBJ1-6,CASRGVGGGSPLHF,TGTGCCAGCAGGGGTGTAGGGGGCGGGTCACCCCTCCACTTT
NA,TRBV7-8,15,NA,TRBJ1-5,CASSDDGGGNQPQHF,TGTGCCAGCAGCGACGACGGGGGGGGCAATCAGCCCCAGCATTTT
NA,TRBV4-2,15,NA,TRBJ1-2,CASSQVGPGSYGYTF,TGTGCCAGCAGCCAAGTAGGACCGGGATCGTATGGCTACACCTTC
NA,TRBV19,13,NA,TRBJ1-5,CASNRQLDQPQHF,TGTGCCAGTAACCGACAGCTGGATCAGCCCCAGCATTTT
NA,TRBV11-2,15,NA,TRBJ1-1,CASSLFYGGHTEAFF,TGTGCCAGCAGCTTATTTTACGGGGGGCACACTGAAGCTTTCTTT
TRBD2,TRBV19,14,once,TRBJ2-2,CASQAGGFTGELFF,TGTGCCAGCCAAGCGGGAGGTTTCACCGGGGAGCTGTTTTTT
NA,TRBV3-1/TRBV3-2,16,NA,TRBJ2-5,CASSQERGLDWETQYF,TGTGCCAGCAGCCAAGAGCGGGGTCTAGATTGGGAGACCCAGTACTTC
NA,TRBV19,15,NA,TRBJ1-5,CASLDGGLGNQPQHF,TGTGCCAGCCTGGATGGGGGACTTGGCAATCAGCCCCAGCATTTT
NA,TRBV15,15,few,TRBJ2-5,CATSRSRGIQETQYF,TGTGCCACCAGCAGAAGCAGGGGAATCCAAGAGACCCAGTACTTC